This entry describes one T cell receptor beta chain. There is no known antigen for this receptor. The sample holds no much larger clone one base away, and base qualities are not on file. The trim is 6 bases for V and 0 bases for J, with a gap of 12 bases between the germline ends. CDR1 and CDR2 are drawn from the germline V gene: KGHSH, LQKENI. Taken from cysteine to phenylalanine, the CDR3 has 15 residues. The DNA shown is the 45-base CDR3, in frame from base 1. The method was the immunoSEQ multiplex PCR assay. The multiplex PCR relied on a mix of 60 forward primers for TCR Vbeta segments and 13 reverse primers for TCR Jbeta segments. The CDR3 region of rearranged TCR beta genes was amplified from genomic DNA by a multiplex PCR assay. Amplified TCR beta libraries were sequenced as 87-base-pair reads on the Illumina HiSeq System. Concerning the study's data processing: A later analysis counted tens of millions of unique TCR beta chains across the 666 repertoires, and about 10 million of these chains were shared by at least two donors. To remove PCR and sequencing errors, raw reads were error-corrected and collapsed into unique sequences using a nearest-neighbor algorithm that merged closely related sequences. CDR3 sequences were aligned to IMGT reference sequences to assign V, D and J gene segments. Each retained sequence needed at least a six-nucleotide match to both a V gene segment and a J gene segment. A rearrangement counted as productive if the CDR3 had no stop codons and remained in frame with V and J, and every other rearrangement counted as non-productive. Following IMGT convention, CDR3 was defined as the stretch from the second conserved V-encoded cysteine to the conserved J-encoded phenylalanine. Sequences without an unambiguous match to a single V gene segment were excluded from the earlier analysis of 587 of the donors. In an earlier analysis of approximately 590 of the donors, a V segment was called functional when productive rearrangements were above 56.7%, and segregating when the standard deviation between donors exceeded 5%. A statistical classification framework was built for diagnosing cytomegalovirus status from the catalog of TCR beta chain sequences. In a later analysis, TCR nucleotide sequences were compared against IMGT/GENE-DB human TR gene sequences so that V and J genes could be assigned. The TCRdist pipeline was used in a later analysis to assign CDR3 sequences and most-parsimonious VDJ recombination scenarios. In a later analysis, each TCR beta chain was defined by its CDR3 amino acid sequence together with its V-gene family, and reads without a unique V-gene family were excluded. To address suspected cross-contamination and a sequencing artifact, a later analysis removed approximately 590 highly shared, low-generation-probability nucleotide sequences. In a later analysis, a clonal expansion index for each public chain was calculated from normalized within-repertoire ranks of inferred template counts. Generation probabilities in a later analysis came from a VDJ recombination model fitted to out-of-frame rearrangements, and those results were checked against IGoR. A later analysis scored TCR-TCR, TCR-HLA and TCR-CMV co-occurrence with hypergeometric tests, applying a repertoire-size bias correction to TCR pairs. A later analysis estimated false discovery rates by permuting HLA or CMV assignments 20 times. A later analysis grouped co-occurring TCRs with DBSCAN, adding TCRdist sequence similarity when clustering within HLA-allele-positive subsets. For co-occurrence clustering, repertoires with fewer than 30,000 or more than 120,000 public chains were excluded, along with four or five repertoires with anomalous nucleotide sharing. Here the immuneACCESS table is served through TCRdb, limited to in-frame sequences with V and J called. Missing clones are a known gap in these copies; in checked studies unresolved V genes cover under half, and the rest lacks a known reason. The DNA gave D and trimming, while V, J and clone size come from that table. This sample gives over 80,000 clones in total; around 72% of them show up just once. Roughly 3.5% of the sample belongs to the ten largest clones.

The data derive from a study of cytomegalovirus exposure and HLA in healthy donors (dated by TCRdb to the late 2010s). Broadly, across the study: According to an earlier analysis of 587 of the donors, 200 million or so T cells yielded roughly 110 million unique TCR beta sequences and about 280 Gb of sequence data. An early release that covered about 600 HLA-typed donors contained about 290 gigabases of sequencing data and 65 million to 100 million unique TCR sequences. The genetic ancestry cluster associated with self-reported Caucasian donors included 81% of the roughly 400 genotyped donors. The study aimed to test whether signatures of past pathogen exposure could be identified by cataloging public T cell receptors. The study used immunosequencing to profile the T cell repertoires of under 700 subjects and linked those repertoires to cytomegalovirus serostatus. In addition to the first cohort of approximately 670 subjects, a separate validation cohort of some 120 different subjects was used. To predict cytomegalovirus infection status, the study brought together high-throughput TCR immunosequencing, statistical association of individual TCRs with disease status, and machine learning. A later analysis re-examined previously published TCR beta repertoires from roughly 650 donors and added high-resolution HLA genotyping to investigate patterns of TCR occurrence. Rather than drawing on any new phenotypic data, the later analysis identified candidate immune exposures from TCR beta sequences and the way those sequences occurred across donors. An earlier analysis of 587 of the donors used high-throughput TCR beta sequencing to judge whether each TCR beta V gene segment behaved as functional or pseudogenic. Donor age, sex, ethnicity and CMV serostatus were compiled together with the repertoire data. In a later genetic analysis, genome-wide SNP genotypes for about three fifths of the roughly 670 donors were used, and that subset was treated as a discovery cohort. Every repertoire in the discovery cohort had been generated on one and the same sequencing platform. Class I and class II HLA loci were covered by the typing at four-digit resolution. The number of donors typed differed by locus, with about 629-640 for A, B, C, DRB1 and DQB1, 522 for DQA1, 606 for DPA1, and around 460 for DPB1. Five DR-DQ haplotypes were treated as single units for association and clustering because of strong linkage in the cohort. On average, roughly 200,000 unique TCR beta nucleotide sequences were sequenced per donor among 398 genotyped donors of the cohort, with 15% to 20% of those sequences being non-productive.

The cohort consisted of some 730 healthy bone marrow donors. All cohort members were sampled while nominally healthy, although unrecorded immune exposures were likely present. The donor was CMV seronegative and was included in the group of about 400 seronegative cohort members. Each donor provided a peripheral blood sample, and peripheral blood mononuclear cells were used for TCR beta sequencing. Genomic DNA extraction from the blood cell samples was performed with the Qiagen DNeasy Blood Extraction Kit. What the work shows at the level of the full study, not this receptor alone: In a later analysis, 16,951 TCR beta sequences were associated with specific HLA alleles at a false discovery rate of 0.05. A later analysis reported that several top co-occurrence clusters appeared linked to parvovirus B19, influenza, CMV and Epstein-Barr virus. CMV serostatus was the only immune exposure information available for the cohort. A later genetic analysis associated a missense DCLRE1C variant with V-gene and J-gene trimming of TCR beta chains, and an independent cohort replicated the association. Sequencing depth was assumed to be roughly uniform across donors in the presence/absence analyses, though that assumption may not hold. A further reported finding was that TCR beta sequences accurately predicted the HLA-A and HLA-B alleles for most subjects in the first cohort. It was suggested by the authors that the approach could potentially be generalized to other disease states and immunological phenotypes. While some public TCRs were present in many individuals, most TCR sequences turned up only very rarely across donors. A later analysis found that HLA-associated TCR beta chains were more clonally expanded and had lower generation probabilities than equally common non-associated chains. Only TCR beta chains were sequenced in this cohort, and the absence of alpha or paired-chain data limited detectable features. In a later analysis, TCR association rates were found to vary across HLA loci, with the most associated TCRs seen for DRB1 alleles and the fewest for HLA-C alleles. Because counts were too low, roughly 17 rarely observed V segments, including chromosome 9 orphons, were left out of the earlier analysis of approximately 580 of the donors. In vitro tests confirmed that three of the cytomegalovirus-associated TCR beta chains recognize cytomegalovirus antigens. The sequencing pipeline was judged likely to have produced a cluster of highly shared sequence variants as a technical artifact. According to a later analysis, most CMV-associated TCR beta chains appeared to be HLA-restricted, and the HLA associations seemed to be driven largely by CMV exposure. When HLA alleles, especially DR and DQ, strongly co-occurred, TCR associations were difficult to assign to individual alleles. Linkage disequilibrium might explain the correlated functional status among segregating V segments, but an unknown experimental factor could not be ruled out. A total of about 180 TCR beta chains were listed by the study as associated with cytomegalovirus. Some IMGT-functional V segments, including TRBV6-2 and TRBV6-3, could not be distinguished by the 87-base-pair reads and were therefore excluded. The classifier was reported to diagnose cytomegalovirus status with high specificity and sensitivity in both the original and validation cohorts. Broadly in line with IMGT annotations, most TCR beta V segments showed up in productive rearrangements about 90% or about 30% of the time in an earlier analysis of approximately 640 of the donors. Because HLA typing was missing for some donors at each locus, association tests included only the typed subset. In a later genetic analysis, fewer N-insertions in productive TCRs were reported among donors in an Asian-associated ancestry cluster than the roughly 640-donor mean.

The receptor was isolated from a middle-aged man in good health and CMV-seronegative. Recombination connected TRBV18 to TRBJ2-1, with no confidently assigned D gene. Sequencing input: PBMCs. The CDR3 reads CASSVRRSSYNEQFF. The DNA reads TGTGCCAGCTCGGTCCGCCGTAGCTCCTACAATGAGCAGTTCTTC.